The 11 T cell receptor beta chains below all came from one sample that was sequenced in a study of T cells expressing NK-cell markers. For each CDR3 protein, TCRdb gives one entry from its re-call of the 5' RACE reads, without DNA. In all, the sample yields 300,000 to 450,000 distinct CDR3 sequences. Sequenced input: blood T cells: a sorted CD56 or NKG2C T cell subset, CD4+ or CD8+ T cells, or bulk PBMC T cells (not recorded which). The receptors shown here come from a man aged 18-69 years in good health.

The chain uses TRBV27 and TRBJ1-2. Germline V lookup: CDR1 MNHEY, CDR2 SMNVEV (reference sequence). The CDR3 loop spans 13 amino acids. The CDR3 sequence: CASSLTRTYGYTF.

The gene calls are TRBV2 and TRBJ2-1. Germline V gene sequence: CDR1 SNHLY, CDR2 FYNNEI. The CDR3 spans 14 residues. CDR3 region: CASTARSSYNEQFF. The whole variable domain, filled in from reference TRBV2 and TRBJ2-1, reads EPEVTQTPSHQVTQMGQEVILRCVPISNHLYFYWYRQILGQKVEFLVSFYNNEISEKSEIFDDQFSVERPDGSNFTLKIRSTKLEDSAMYFCASTARSSYNEQFFGPGTRLTVL.

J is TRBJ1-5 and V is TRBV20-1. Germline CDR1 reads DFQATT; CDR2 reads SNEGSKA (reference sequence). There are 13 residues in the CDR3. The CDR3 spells CSARWELNQPQHF.

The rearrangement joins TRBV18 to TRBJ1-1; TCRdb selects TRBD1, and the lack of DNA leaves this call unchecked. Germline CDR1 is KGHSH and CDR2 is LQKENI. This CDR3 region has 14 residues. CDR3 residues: CASSPQGLNTEAFF. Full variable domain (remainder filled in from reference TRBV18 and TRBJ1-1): NAGVMQNPRHLVRRRGQEARLRCSPMKGHSHVYWYRQLPEEGLKFMVYLQKENIIDESGMPKERFSAEFPKEGPSILRIQQVVRGDSAAYFCASSPQGLNTEAFFGQGTRLTVV.

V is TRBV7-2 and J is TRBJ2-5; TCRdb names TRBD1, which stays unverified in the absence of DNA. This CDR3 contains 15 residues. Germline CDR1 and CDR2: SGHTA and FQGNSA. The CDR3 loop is CASSLVEGARETQYF. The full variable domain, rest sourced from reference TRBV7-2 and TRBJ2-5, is GAGVSQSPSNKVTEKGKDVELRCDPISGHTALYWYRQSLGQGLEFLIYFQGNSAPDKSGLPSDRFSAERTGGSVSTLTIQRTQQEDSAVYLCASSLVEGARETQYFGPGTRLLVL.

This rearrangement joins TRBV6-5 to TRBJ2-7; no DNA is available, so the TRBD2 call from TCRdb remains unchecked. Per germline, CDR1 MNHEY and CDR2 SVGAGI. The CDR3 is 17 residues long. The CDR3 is CASSFAGTSSGSYEQYF.

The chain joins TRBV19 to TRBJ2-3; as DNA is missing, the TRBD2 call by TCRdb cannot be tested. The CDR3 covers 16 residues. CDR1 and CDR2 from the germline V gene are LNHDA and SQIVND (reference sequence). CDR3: CASREAGTHFTDTQYF.

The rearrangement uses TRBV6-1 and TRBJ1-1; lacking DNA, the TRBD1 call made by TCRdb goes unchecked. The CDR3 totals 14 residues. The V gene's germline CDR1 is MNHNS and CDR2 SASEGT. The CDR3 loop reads CASSNLRGETEAFF.

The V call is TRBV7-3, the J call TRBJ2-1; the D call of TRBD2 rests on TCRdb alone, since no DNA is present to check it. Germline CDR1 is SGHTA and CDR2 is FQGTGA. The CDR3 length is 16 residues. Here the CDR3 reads CASSPRALPVGNEQFF.

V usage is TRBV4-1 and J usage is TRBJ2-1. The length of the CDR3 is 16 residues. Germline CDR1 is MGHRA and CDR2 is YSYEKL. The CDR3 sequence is CASSLRGGTDQIEQFF.

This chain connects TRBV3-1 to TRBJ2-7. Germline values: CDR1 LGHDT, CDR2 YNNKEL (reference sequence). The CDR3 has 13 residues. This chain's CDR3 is CASSPAVVYEQYF.